The next 22 T cell receptor beta chains were all read from a single sample in a study of human T cells and chemical hapten exposure. In TCRdb, the RACE reads were re-called with MiXCR into one record per CDR3 protein. The sample lists 95,000 or so distinct CDR3 sequences, about an eighth seen once, with more than 3% in the top ten. Stated time point: patch test 2, 6 weeks after DPC sensitization. Treatment here: therapeutic diphenylcyclopropenone sensitization with weekly scalp DPC. The sequencing here drew on whole blood, taken in connection with sensitization to the hapten diphenylcyclopropenone (DPC). Receptors were obtained from a woman aged 40 to 50 with alopecia areata. Some clones in this sample may be carry-over from other donors' samples.

This clonotype was seen only a few times. The chain employs TRBV7-9 and TRBJ2-6; D is possibly TRBD1 (5 bases). The germline gives CDR1 SEHNR, CDR2 FQNEAQ (reference sequence). Trimming removed 5 bases at V and 1 base at J, with 21 bases between. CDR3 length: 19 residues. Here the CDR3 reads CASSQIWKGAQSGANVLTF. The CDR3 DNA sequence: TGTGCCAGCAGCCAGATCTGGAAAGGGGCGCAGTCTGGGGCCAACGTCCTGACTTTC.

This clonotype was observed many times. The rearrangement links TRBV7-2 to TRBJ1-1, with D possibly matching TRBD1 (6 bases). Germline V gene lookup returns CDR1 SGHTA and CDR2 FQGNSA. The CDR3 is 14 amino acids. Deletions cut 5 bases from V and 8 bases from J, with 18 bases between. This chain's CDR3 is CASSTGWSTGEAFF. Written as DNA, the CDR3 is TGTGCCAGCAGCACCGGGTGGAGTACAGGGGAAGCTTTCTTT.

The V and J genes are TRBV7-2 and TRBJ2-2; D is ambiguous. The CDR3 extends over 14 amino acids. The V gene's germline CDR1 is SGHTA and CDR2 FQGNSA. The germline V and J ends were trimmed by 1 base and 5 bases, with 8 bases remaining between them. The CDR3 coding sequence is TGTGCCAGCAGCTTAGTAATAAGTACCGGGGAGCTGTTTTTT. Translating gives CASSLVISTGELFF.

This clonotype appeared a few times. The chain links TRBV18 to TRBJ1-1, with TRBD1 matching 8 bases. The CDR3 has 13 amino acids. J gave up 3 bases and V 7 bases, and 4 bases lay outside the gene matches. Germline CDR1 reads KGHSH; CDR2 reads LQKENI. In DNA, the CDR3 is TGTGCCAGCTTGGAACAGGGGGACACTGAAGCTTTCTTT. Amino acid sequence: CASLEQGDTEAFF.

This clonotype was seen a handful of times. This sequence joins TRBV6-5 and TRBJ1-6, with 9 positions matching TRBD1. Trimming at V came to 3 bases and at J to 9 bases, leaving 6 bases not matched to a gene. The CDR3 is 15 residues long. Germline values: CDR1 MNHEY, CDR2 SVGAGI. In nucleotides, the CDR3 is TGTGCCAGCAGTTATGGGACAGGGCGGTCTTCACCCCTCCACTTT. It translates to CASSYGTGRSSPLHF.

This clonotype has at least ten counts. The rearrangement joins TRBV28 to TRBJ2-5; no firm D call. This CDR3 has 13 residues. V was trimmed by 8 bases and J by 0 bases, leaving 10 bases between them. In germline, CDR1 is MDHEN, CDR2 SYDVKM. CDR3 sequence: CASLESNQETQYF. The CDR3 nucleotides are TGTGCCAGCTTGGAGTCCAACCAAGAGACCCAGTACTTC.

In its sample, this clonotype was seen a few times. The junction differs from germline at one of its ends, possibly a read error. The gene calls are TRBV15 and TRBJ2-2; D is uncertain. This CDR3 contains 19 residues. Germline CDR1 reads LNHNV; CDR2 reads YYDKDF (reference sequence). CDR3 region: CATNRDVSRVTNPTGELFF. CDR3 DNA sequence: TGTGCCACCAACAGAGATGTCAGCCGGGTTACCAATCCCACCGGGGAGCTGTTTTTT.

At least ten counts were recorded for this clonotype. The chain joins TRBV27 to TRBJ2-2; no clear D gene. The CDR3 has 13 amino acids. Germline lookup yields CDR1 MNHEY and CDR2 SMNVEV (reference sequence). V dropped 3 bases and J dropped 7 bases, with 9 bases sitting between them. In DNA form, the CDR3 reads TGTGCCAGCAGTTTCCGTTTCGGCGGGGAGCTGTTTTTT. Encoded protein: CASSFRFGGELFF.

The sample holds many counts of this clonotype. V is TRBV6-6 and J is TRBJ2-3; 7 bases are a match to TRBD1. The J segment lost 2 bases and the V segment lost 5 bases, leaving 13 bases of the junction unmatched. This CDR3 has 17 amino acids. Per the germline V gene, CDR1 is MNHNY and CDR2 is SVGAGI (reference sequence). CDR3 protein: CASSSPGQAPHTDTQYF. DNA for the CDR3: TGTGCCAGCAGTAGTCCCGGACAGGCCCCCCACACAGATACGCAGTATTTT.

This clonotype was counted at least ten times. The V and J genes are TRBV4-3 and TRBJ2-6; D is perhaps TRBD1 or TRBD2 (5 bases each). Per germline, CDR1 LGHNA and CDR2 YSLEER. CDR3 length: 16 amino acids. V lost 0 bases and J 2 bases, leaving 8 bases between the germline ends. The CDR3 bases are TGCGCCAGCAGCCAAGATCTGGGGGCTGGGGCCAACGTCCTGACTTTC. Protein sequence: CASSQDLGAGANVLTF.

This clonotype has ten or more counts. The gene calls are TRBV7-2 and TRBJ1-3; TRBD1 might be the D (6 bases). The CDR3 consists of 16 residues. The ends were cut back, 5 bases at V and 4 bases at J, with 18 bases in the middle. Germline CDR1 reads SGHTA; CDR2 reads FQGNSA. The CDR3 spells CASSVTQPDSGNTIYF. The CDR3 DNA sequence: TGTGCCAGCAGCGTCACCCAGCCGGACAGCGGAAACACCATATATTTT.

This clonotype was seen many times. This chain links TRBV24-1 with TRBJ2-1, with 10 bases matching TRBD1. The germline CDR1 and CDR2 sequences are KGHDR and SFDVKD. This CDR3 contains 16 residues. Losses at the gene ends were 4 bases for V and 5 bases for J; bases not matched to a gene: 7. The CDR3 protein is CATSDSDRGPNNEQFF. CDR3 DNA sequence: TGTGCCACCAGTGACTCTGACAGGGGGCCTAACAATGAGCAGTTCTTC.

The chain couples TRBV30 to TRBJ2-7; a weak D match, TRBD2 (6 bases). The germline V gene has CDR1 GTSNPN and CDR2 SVGIG (reference sequence). The CDR3 runs to 13 residues. V shed 7 bases and J shed 3 bases, with 16 bases lying between them. The CDR3 here is CALADRGFYEQYF. Written as DNA, the CDR3 is TGTGCCTTAGCGGATCGGGGTTTCTACGAGCAGTACTTC. Filled out from reference TRBV30 and TRBJ2-7, the complete variable domain reads SQTIHQWPATLVQPVGSPLSLECTVEGTSNPNLYWYRQAAGRGLQLLFYSVGIGQISSEVPQNLSASRPQDRQFILSSKKLLLSDSGFYLCALADRGFYEQYFGPGTRLTVT.

The chain uses TRBV6-5 and TRBJ2-7; 9 nucleotides line up with TRBD1. The CDR3 is made up of 14 amino acids. Germline CDR1 is MNHEY and CDR2 is SVGAGI. The junction had 6 bases not matched to a gene; V was cut back by 7 bases and J by 2 bases. CDR3 bases: TGTGCCAGCAACCCGGGACAGGGCACCTACGAGCAGTACTTC. Protein: CASNPGQGTYEQYF.

Many counts were recorded for this clonotype. The rearrangement links TRBV2 to TRBJ1-4; maybe TRBD1 (6 bases). Looked up from germline, CDR1 is SNHLY and CDR2 is FYNNEI. This CDR3 is 15 amino acids long. Trimming left V 5 bases short and J 3 bases short, with 13 bases between. CDR3 sequence reads: CASSPTGSSNEKLFF. The CDR3 coding sequence is TGTGCCAGCAGTCCTACAGGGTCGTCTAATGAAAAACTGTTTTTT.

V usage is TRBV7-2 and J usage is TRBJ2-1, with TRBD1 matching 8 bases. The CDR3 extends over 12 amino acids. Germline CDR1 is SGHTA and CDR2 is FQGNSA. V was pared by 5 bases and J by 12 bases, with 6 bases of the junction left unmatched. Here the CDR3 reads CASSAFRGRQFF. For the CDR3, the DNA is TGTGCCAGCAGCGCCTTCAGGGGGCGGCAGTTCTTC.

The table lists this clonotype with a few counts. The chain is built from TRBV4-3 and TRBJ1-3, with D uncertain. Trimming stripped 0 bases from V and 0 bases from J, with 6 bases between. CDR1 is LGHNA and CDR2 is YSLEER in the germline V gene. CDR3 length equals 15 residues. CDR3 amino acids: CASSQENFSGNTIYF. The CDR3, as DNA: TGCGCCAGCAGCCAAGAGAACTTCTCTGGAAACACCATATATTTT.

This clonotype was found a few times. The CDR3 region is CASSKPPRGRLFSTDTQYF. The DNA of the CDR3 is TGTGCCAGCAGCAAACCTCCACGGGGCCGACTATTTAGCACAGATACGCAGTATTTT. The chain employs TRBV21-1 and TRBJ2-3; the table's D call TRBD1 went unverified against the DNA. TRBV21-1 is a pseudogene locus. There are 19 residues in the CDR3.

As DNA, the CDR3 is TGTGCCAGCAGTTCGGGGGTGGGGAATTCACCCCTCCACTTT. This codes for CASSSGVGNSPLHF. The chain uses TRBV28 and TRBJ1-6; D possibly corresponds to TRBD1 (5 bases). V lost 4 bases and J 7 bases, leaving 11 bases between the germline ends. The CDR3 runs to 14 residues. Germline V gene lookup returns CDR1 MDHEN and CDR2 SYDVKM. Complete variable domain (other parts from reference TRBV28 and TRBJ1-6): DVKVTQSSRYLVKRTGEKVFLECVQDMDHENMFWYRQDPGLGLRLIYFSYDVKMKEKGDIPEGYSVSREKKERFSLILESASTNQTSMYLCASSSGVGNSPLHFGNGTRLTVT.

The J gene is TRBJ2-2, the V gene TRBV7-6, with D tentatively TRBD1 or TRBD2 (6 bases each). Per germline, CDR1 SGHVS and CDR2 FNYEAQ. The CDR3 is 15 amino acids. The germline V and J ends were trimmed by 8 bases and 2 bases, with 15 bases remaining between them. The CDR3 protein is CASRRGPSNTGELFF. DNA for the CDR3: TGTGCCAGCCGACGGGGGCCCTCCAACACCGGGGAGCTGTTTTTT.

The table lists this clonotype with many counts. The rearrangement links TRBV4-1 to TRBJ1-5, with D possibly TRBD1 on 5 matching bases. Germline V CDR1 and CDR2: MGHRA, YSYEKL. The CDR3 consists of 15 residues. V lost 3 bases and J 4 bases, leaving 13 bases between the germline ends. The CDR3 here is CASSHGGMGNQPQHF. The CDR3 region has the DNA TGCGCCAGCAGCCACGGGGGAATGGGTAATCAGCCCCAGCATTTT.

In its sample, this clonotype was seen a few times. This chain uses TRBV6-5 with TRBJ2-3; D not resolved. Germline V gene lookup returns CDR1 MNHEY and CDR2 SVGAGI. The CDR3 is 11 residues long. The V end lost 4 bases, the J end lost 7 bases, and 6 bases lay between the germline ends. The CDR3 DNA is TGTGCCAGCAGTTCCCTCAATACGCAGTATTTT. This translates into CASSSLNTQYF.